This entry lists 18 T cell receptor beta chains sequenced from one sample in a study of T cell repertoires in cytomegalovirus infection (dated by TCRdb to about 2019). The treatment or condition tag for this specimen amounts to: in vitro stimulation with specific CMV peptide epitopes to enrich CMV-specific T cells. These TCRs' antigens remain unknown. For sequencing, an Illumina HiSeq 1500 was employed. TCRdb itself trimmed the public reads at Q25 with fastp, ran MiXCR and retained productive beta chains. Rows with one shared CDR3 protein collapse into an entry with the most common genes and DNA. The sample table records approximately 990,000 distinct CDR3 sequences; around 30% of these occur just once. The ten largest clonotypes hold around 15% of the sample. The sample was cultured CD8+ T cells from PBMCs, taken from culture after CMV antigen stimulation. All receptors derive from a human donor in good health (CMV status not recorded). Some clones in this sample may be carry-over from other donors' samples.

This clonotype was counted between two and nine times. V gene TRBV7-6 combines with J gene TRBJ2-2; the match to TRBD2 covers 8 bases. Unmatched junction bases numbered 15, after V lost 5 bases and J lost 1 base. The CDR3 length is 19 residues. Germline CDR1 and CDR2: SGHVS and FNYEAQ. CDR3 sequence reads: CASSPGQRILAENTGELFF. The CDR3 DNA reads as TGTGCCAGCAGCCCGGGACAACGGATACTAGCGGAGAACACCGGGGAGCTGTTTTTT.

The chain joins TRBV7-9 to TRBJ2-7; possibly TRBD1 or TRBD2 for D (5 bases each). Germline V gene sequence: CDR1 SEHNR, CDR2 FQNEAQ (reference sequence). V lost 5 bases to trimming and J lost 6 bases, with 20 bases between them. The CDR3 consists of 15 residues. The CDR3, as DNA: TGTGCCAGCAGCAAATCGGGACGCGGCCCTGGCGAGCAGTACTTC. It yields the protein CASSKSGRGPGEQYF.

The chain combines TRBV27 with TRBJ2-7, with 7 bases lining up with TRBD2. Germline CDR1 and CDR2: MNHEY and SMNVEV (reference sequence). V shed 0 bases and J 4 bases; nucleotides not matched to a gene: 3. The CDR3 runs 14 residues. The CDR3 reads CASSLSGTIYEQYF. The CDR3 DNA reads as TGTGCCAGCAGTTTATCGGGGACTATTTACGAGCAGTACTTC.

About this clonotype: This may come from a read error, since a much larger clone is one base off. The chain uses TRBV6-1 and TRBJ2-1; no definite D call. The CDR3 has 14 amino acids. V lost 5 bases and J 3 bases, leaving 11 bases between the germline ends. Germline V gene lookup returns CDR1 MNHNS and CDR2 SASEGT. Here the CDR3 DNA reads TGTGCCAGCAGTACGGTGAGCTTCTACAATGAGCAGTTCTTC. Its translation: CASSTVSFYNEQFF.

This clonotype came up a few times. The rearrangement uses TRBV10-2 and TRBJ1-4; TRBD1 aligns across 7 bases. Looked up from germline, CDR1 is WSHSY and CDR2 is SAAADI. J lost 8 bases, V lost 5 bases, and 14 bases had no gene match. This CDR3 is 16 amino acids long. CDR3 in DNA: TGCGCCAGCAGTTCTTTGGGACAGCCGACAGAGGAAAAACTGTTTTTT. Its protein product is CASSSLGQPTEEKLFF.

This chain joins TRBV20-1 and TRBJ2-2; 7 bases match TRBD2. The CDR3 spans 15 residues. Germline V lookup: CDR1 DFQATT, CDR2 SNEGSKA (reference sequence). V shed 3 bases and J 3 bases; nucleotides not matched to a gene: 7. DNA for the CDR3: TGCAGTGCTAGGAGCAGCGGGGAGTACACCGGGGAGCTGTTTTTT. Its protein is CSARSSGEYTGELFF.

V is TRBV6-8 and J is TRBJ2-2; a weak D match, TRBD2 (6 bases). V shed 2 bases and J shed 6 bases, with 13 bases lying between them. The CDR3 has 15 residues. Germline CDR1 is MNHGY and CDR2 is SAAAGT. This CDR3 reads CASSYRPPGAGELFF. CDR3 DNA sequence: TGTGCCAGCAGTTACCGGCCCCCGGGGGCCGGGGAGCTGTTTTTT.

There are a few counts of this clonotype. The chain is built from TRBV27 and TRBJ2-6; possibly TRBD2 for D (6 bases). The V gene lost 3 bases and the J gene lost 10 bases, with 13 bases spanning the gap. The V gene's germline CDR1 is MNHEY and CDR2 SMNVEV (reference sequence). The CDR3 consists of 14 residues. The CDR3 loop is CASSLGVGGNVLTF. The CDR3 nucleotides are TGTGCCAGCAGTTTGGGGGTGGGGGGAAACGTCCTGACTTTC.

This clonotype was seen more than once but under ten times. The V and J genes are TRBV13 and TRBJ2-1; the D gene is possibly TRBD2 (6 bases). Germline assignment: CDR1 PRHDT and CDR2 FYEKMQ (reference sequence). Trimming shortened V by 7 bases and J by 2 bases, and 12 bases separated the two germline ends. The CDR3 runs to 14 residues. CDR3: CASTFRGAYNEQFF. DNA for the CDR3: TGTGCCAGCACTTTTCGCGGGGCCTACAATGAGCAGTTCTTC.

This clonotype showed up just a few times. The rearrangement joins TRBV10-3 to TRBJ2-7; D may be TRBD1 or TRBD2 (5 bases each). Germline V gene data show CDR1 as ENHRY and CDR2 as SYGVKD. V gave up 3 bases and J gave up 0 bases, with 12 bases separating them. This CDR3 contains 15 residues. The chain's CDR3 is CAISDGTASSYEQYV. The CDR3 nucleotides read TGTGCCATCAGTGATGGGACCGCGAGCTCCTACGAGCAGTACGTC.

The rearrangement joins TRBV14 to TRBJ2-7; D uncertain. The V gene lost 4 bases and the J gene lost 2 bases, with 12 bases spanning the gap. The germline gives CDR1 SGHDN, CDR2 FVKESK. The CDR3 is 14 residues long. CDR3 sequence: CASSPSDGTYEQYV. CDR3 coding DNA: TGTGCCAGCAGCCCCTCGGACGGTACCTACGAGCAGTACGTC.

The chain employs TRBV19 and TRBJ2-7; 11 positions agree with TRBD2. The CDR3 spans 16 residues. Germline loops: CDR1 LNHDA, CDR2 SQIVND (reference sequence). With 1 base clipped from V and 1 base from J, the junction kept 3 bases outside the gene matches. The chain's CDR3 is CASSIAASGRSYEQYF. In nucleotides, the CDR3 is TGTGCCAGTAGTATAGCGGCTAGCGGGAGGTCCTACGAGCAGTACTTC.

This clonotype has a handful of counts. The CDR3 reads CASSPPSGRQRNEQFF. The CDR3 region has the DNA TGTGCCAGCTCACCACCGTCGGGACGGCAACGCAATGAGCAGTTCTTC. The V call is TRBV18, the J call TRBJ2-1, with D perhaps TRBD1 or TRBD2 (5 bases each). The CDR3 totals 16 residues. Germline lookup yields CDR1 KGHSH and CDR2 LQKENI. Trimming pared 0 bases from V and 6 bases from J, leaving 15 bases between.

This clonotype was observed a handful of times. The gene calls are TRBV4-1 and TRBJ1-5; unclear D gene. CDR3 length equals 14 residues. V lost 0 bases and J lost 5, with 8 bases in between. Germline V gene sequence: CDR1 MGHRA, CDR2 YSYEKL. CDR3 nucleotide sequence: TGCGCCAGCAGCCAAGAGGGCCTCTATCAGCCCCAGCATTTT. It translates to CASSQEGLYQPQHF.

This chain connects TRBV12-3 or TRBV12-4 to TRBJ1-1; D is unclear. The CDR3 sequence is 13 residues long. The ends were cut back, 6 bases at V and 14 bases at J, with 22 bases in the middle. The CDR3 region is CASSQLSRAILFF. The CDR3 nucleotides read TGTGCCAGCAGCCAACTATCTCGTGCAATCCTCTTCTTT.

The sample holds a few counts of this clonotype. V is TRBV6-1 and J is TRBJ1-5; D not resolved. V was trimmed by 2 bases and J by 0 bases, leaving 5 bases between them. CDR1 is MNHNS and CDR2 is SASEGT in the germline V gene. This CDR3 has 14 amino acids. The CDR3 loop reads CASSENSSNQPQHF. The CDR3 DNA sequence: TGTGCCAGCAGTGAAAATAGTAGCAATCAGCCCCAGCATTTT.

This clonotype has more than one count but fewer than ten. The gene calls are TRBV27 and TRBJ1-5; D is uncertain. Trimming removed 5 bases from V and 2 bases from J, with 13 bases in between. Germline V gene lookup returns CDR1 MNHEY and CDR2 SMNVEV (reference sequence). The CDR3 spans 15 residues. The CDR3 region has the DNA TGTGCCAGCAGTCGGAACGGGCCCGGCAATCAGCCCCAGCATTTT. Residues: CASSRNGPGNQPQHF.

V gene TRBV27 combines with J gene TRBJ1-5; 10 bases fit TRBD1. Unmatched junction bases numbered 7, after V lost 2 bases and J lost 3 bases. Germline CDR1 and CDR2: MNHEY and SMNVEV (reference sequence). The CDR3 extends over 17 amino acids. The CDR3 region is CASSLRGQGLLNQPQHF. In nucleotides, the CDR3 is TGTGCCAGCAGTTTAAGGGGACAGGGGTTGCTCAATCAGCCCCAGCATTTT.